This is a list of T cell receptor beta chains from one sample in a study of blood T cell repertoires in COVID-19. Produced via immunoSEQ multiplex PCR; TCRdb's table is partial and in-frame only. Here the sample spans about 220,000 clones, more than 80% being singletons. The sequenced sample was PBMCs or T cells enriched from blood (not recorded which). These receptors originate from a woman between 35 and 50 years old with acute COVID-19. Each CDR3 is given with its conserved first and last residue. The order of the fields is J gene, V gene, clone size, D gene, CDR3 DNA, CDR3 protein. The D gene is left open where the match is weak. Part of the rows lack a size; the others show once, few, many or a class for expanded clones.

J: TRBJ1-2
V: TRBV6-5
size: -
D: -
DNA: TGTGCCAGCACCGAACAGGGACGGTATGGCTACACCTTC
CDR3: CASTEQGRYGYTF

J: TRBJ1-2
V: TRBV12-5
size: -
D: TRBD1
DNA: TGTGCTAGTGGTTTGGAATTATCCGGGACAGTGAACACTAACTATGGCTACACCTTC
CDR3: CASGLELSGTVNTNYGYTF

J: TRBJ1-4
V: TRBV6-5
size: -
D: TRBD1
DNA: TGTGCCAGCAGTTGGAGACAGGGGGCAACTAATGAAAAACTGTTTTTT
CDR3: CASSWRQGATNEKLFF

J: TRBJ1-2
V: TRBV7-9
size: -
D: -
DNA: TGTGCCAGCAGCCAGGACTCAAACTATGGCTACACCTTC
CDR3: CASSQDSNYGYTF

J: TRBJ2-3
V: TRBV11-2
size: -
D: -
DNA: TGTGCCAGCAGCTCCAGGGGTACGCAGTATTTT
CDR3: CASSSRGTQYF

J: TRBJ2-1
V: TRBV9
size: -
D: TRBD2
DNA: TGTGCCAGCAGCGTAGCGGGGGGTACCAATGAGCAGTTCTTC
CDR3: CASSVAGGTNEQFF

J: TRBJ1-6
V: TRBV5-1
size: -
D: -
DNA: TGCGCCAGCAGCTTCACAGGGCTCTCCTATAATTCACCCCTCCACTTT
CDR3: CASSFTGLSYNSPLHF

J: TRBJ2-2
V: TRBV7-2
size: -
D: TRBD1
DNA: TGTGCCAGCAGCCCGAATGGACAGGGGGCGAACACCGGGGAGCTGTTTTTT
CDR3: CASSPNGQGANTGELFF

J: TRBJ1-1
V: TRBV7-9
size: -
D: TRBD1
DNA: TGTGCCAGCAGCCACCAGGGGGCTTACACTGAAGCTTTCTTT
CDR3: CASSHQGAYTEAFF

J: TRBJ1-1
V: TRBV4-1
size: once
D: -
DNA: TGCGCCAGCCGGGGGGGCGTCAACACTGAAGCTTTCTTT
CDR3: CASRGGVNTEAFF

J: TRBJ1-2
V: TRBV7-3
size: -
D: -
DNA: TGTGCCAGCAGCCCTGGCGGGTCTTGGAATGGCTACACCTTC
CDR3: CASSPGGSWNGYTF

J: TRBJ1-1
V: TRBV5-1
size: -
D: TRBD1
DNA: TGCGCCAGCAGCTTGGCAACAGGGGCCAGGCGAGGCACTGAAGCTTTCTTT
CDR3: CASSLATGARRGTEAFF

J: TRBJ1-3
V: TRBV14
size: -
D: TRBD1
DNA: TGTGCCAGCAGCCCCACCGACAGGGTCGGAAACACCATATATTTT
CDR3: CASSPTDRVGNTIYF

J: TRBJ1-1
V: TRBV12-3/TRBV12-4
size: -
D: -
DNA: TGTGCCAGCAGTTTAGCTCAGGTTAGCGTGGCTTTCTTT
CDR3: CASSLAQVSVAFF

J: TRBJ1-2
V: TRBV4-1
size: -
D: -
DNA: TGCGCCAGCAGCCCCCACTCGGGAGGGTATGGCTACACCTTC
CDR3: CASSPHSGGYGYTF

J: TRBJ1-5
V: TRBV18
size: once
D: -
DNA: TGTGCCAGCTCACCACAGGGGGGGAATCAGCCCCAGCATTTT
CDR3: CASSPQGGNQPQHF

J: TRBJ1-5
V: TRBV19
size: -
D: TRBD1
DNA: TGTGCCAGTAGTATACGCCAGGGACAGGGAAATCAGCCCCAGCATTTT
CDR3: CASSIRQGQGNQPQHF

J: TRBJ2-7
V: TRBV5-1
size: -
D: TRBD2
DNA: TGCGCCAGCAGCCCTAGCGGGGGGGGTTCCTACGAGCAGTACTTC
CDR3: CASSPSGGGSYEQYF

J: TRBJ1-4
V: TRBV4-2
size: -
D: TRBD1
DNA: TGTGCCAGCAGCCAAGGGCAGGGGGTCACTAATGAAAAACTGTTTTTT
CDR3: CASSQGQGVTNEKLFF

J: TRBJ2-7
V: TRBV9
size: few
D: TRBD1
DNA: TGTGCCAGCAGCCTCGGGACAGGCCACTACGAGCAGTACTTC
CDR3: CASSLGTGHYEQYF

J: TRBJ1-3
V: TRBV19
size: -
D: -
DNA: TGTGCCAGTAGTGTCCACCCCCTCAGGGGCGTTGGAAACACCATATATTTT
CDR3: CASSVHPLRGVGNTIYF

J: TRBJ1-5
V: TRBV2
size: -
D: -
DNA: TGTGCCAGCAAACAGGAATCAGGCAATCAGCCCCAGCATTTT
CDR3: CASKQESGNQPQHF

J: TRBJ2-1
V: TRBV12-5
size: few
D: TRBD1
DNA: TGTGCTAGTGGTTTGGTACCTTGGGTGGCAGGGGGCTCCTCCTCCAGCTCCTACAATGAGCAGTTCTTC
CDR3: CASGLVPWVAGGSSSSSYNEQFF

J: TRBJ1-1
V: TRBV14
size: -
D: TRBD1
DNA: TGTGCCAGCAGCTCCACAGGGGGCAGCCGAATTGAAGCTTTCTTT
CDR3: CASSSTGGSRIEAFF

J: TRBJ1-5
V: TRBV19
size: once
D: -
DNA: TGTGCCAGTAGTGGTGCGGGGGTGAGGCCCCAGCATTTT
CDR3: CASSGAGVRPQHF

J: TRBJ2-3
V: TRBV7-9
size: once
D: -
DNA: TGTGCCAGCAGCCGAGGCACAGATACGCAGTATTTT
CDR3: CASSRGTDTQYF

J: TRBJ1-2
V: TRBV6-5
size: -
D: TRBD1
DNA: TGTGCCAGCAGTCGGAACAGGGGGAACTATGGCTACACCTTC
CDR3: CASSRNRGNYGYTF

J: TRBJ1-1
V: TRBV5-1
size: -
D: -
DNA: TGCGCCAGCAAACATCCAGGGTTTGACGCTGAAGCTTTCTTT
CDR3: CASKHPGFDAEAFF

J: TRBJ2-3
V: TRBV5-4
size: -
D: -
DNA: TGTGCCAGCAGCTTGGCTGGTAGGAGCAGCGCAGATACGCAGTATTTT
CDR3: CASSLAGRSSADTQYF

J: TRBJ2-3
V: TRBV3-1/TRBV3-2
size: few
D: TRBD1
DNA: TGTGCCAGCAGCCTAGGGCCGACAGGGGGGACGCAGTATTTT
CDR3: CASSLGPTGGTQYF

J: TRBJ2-4
V: TRBV2
size: -
D: TRBD1
DNA: TGTGCCAGCACTCGGGACAGGGGATTTGGCAAAAACATTCAGTACTTC
CDR3: CASTRDRGFGKNIQYF

J: TRBJ1-2
V: TRBV5-1
size: few
D: TRBD1
DNA: TGCGCCAGCAGCTTGGAAATAGGGACAGGGGACTATGGCTACACCTTC
CDR3: CASSLEIGTGDYGYTF

J: TRBJ2-1
V: TRBV11-2
size: -
D: TRBD2
DNA: TGTGCCAGCACAAGACTAGCGGAGCAGTTCTTC
CDR3: CASTRLAEQFF

J: TRBJ1-2
V: TRBV9
size: -
D: TRBD1
DNA: TGTGCCAGCAGCGGAGGACAGGGGGGCGGCTACACCTTC
CDR3: CASSGGQGGGYTF

J: TRBJ2-1
V: TRBV5-1
size: -
D: TRBD1
DNA: TGCGCCAGCAGCTCTATGGGACAGTCGGGTGAGCAGTTCTTC
CDR3: CASSSMGQSGEQFF

J: TRBJ1-3
V: TRBV10-3
size: -
D: TRBD1
DNA: TGTGCCATCAGTGGGGACAGCTTTCACTCTGGAAACACCATATATTTT
CDR3: CAISGDSFHSGNTIYF

J: TRBJ1-1
V: TRBV19
size: -
D: TRBD1
DNA: TGTGCCAGTAGCCCGGGACAGGGTCAGTTGGGAGCTTTCTTT
CDR3: CASSPGQGQLGAFF

J: TRBJ2-5
V: TRBV12-5
size: -
D: -
DNA: TGTGCTAGTGGCTTAGACCCGCTAGTAAAGACCCAGTACTTC
CDR3: CASGLDPLVKTQYF

J: TRBJ1-1
V: TRBV12-5
size: -
D: -
DNA: TGTGCTAGTGGTTTGGCGGTAACTGAAGCTTTCTTT
CDR3: CASGLAVTEAFF

J: TRBJ1-5
V: TRBV27
size: -
D: TRBD1
DNA: TGTGCCAGCAGTTTCGACAGGGGGCACCAGCCCCAGCATTTT
CDR3: CASSFDRGHQPQHF

J: TRBJ2-1
V: TRBV19
size: few
D: TRBD2
DNA: TGTGCCAGTAGTATAAGGGAGGGGAGCTCCTACAATGAGCAGTTCTTC
CDR3: CASSIREGSSYNEQFF

J: TRBJ1-1
V: TRBV14
size: -
D: TRBD1
DNA: TGTGCCAGCAGCCAAGATAGTGGTGCAGGGGGGCCTGAAGCTTTCTTT
CDR3: CASSQDSGAGGPEAFF

J: TRBJ1-1
V: TRBV7-2
size: once
D: -
DNA: TGTGCCAGCAGCTCCTATATTGGTGGGGGGACTGAAGCTTTCTTT
CDR3: CASSSYIGGGTEAFF

J: TRBJ1-2
V: TRBV6-1
size: -
D: -
DNA: TGTGCCAGCAGCGACAGGAGTCCGTATGGCTACACCTTC
CDR3: CASSDRSPYGYTF

J: TRBJ1-5
V: TRBV10-2
size: -
D: -
DNA: TGCGCCAGCAGTGAGCGCGGGGACAGCAATCAGCCCCAGCATTTT
CDR3: CASSERGDSNQPQHF

J: TRBJ1-3
V: TRBV2
size: -
D: TRBD1
DNA: TGTGCCAGCAGTTACACAGGGGAAGGAAACACCATATATTTT
CDR3: CASSYTGEGNTIYF

J: TRBJ2-1
V: TRBV12-3/TRBV12-4
size: -
D: -
DNA: TGTGCCAGCAGTTTACGAGGGTTGCAGTTCTTC
CDR3: CASSLRGLQFF

J: TRBJ1-2
V: TRBV5-4
size: -
D: -
DNA: TGTGCCAGCAGCTTGAGGGACACCCTCAAAAACTATGGCTACACCTTC
CDR3: CASSLRDTLKNYGYTF